A single sample gave rise to the 6 T cell receptor beta chains below, sequenced in a study of Graves' ophthalmopathy and Graves' hyperthyroidism. Amplification of the TCR beta CDR3 regions used RNA transcripts (as template). The first round was an RT-PCR with HTBI primers, and the second round was a multiplex PCR. Using its own MiXCR run on the multiplex PCR reads, TCRdb lists one record per CDR3 protein. The sample records roughly 300,000 distinct CDR3 sequences, roughly a sixth being singletons. Sequencing was performed on peripheral blood. The origin of the receptors is an adult man with Graves' ophthalmopathy.

The table lists this clonotype with many counts. This chain links TRBV19 with TRBJ1-1; a weak D match, TRBD1 (6 bases). Germline V lookup: CDR1 LNHDA, CDR2 SQIVND (reference sequence). CDR3 length: 13 residues. Trimming shortened V by 7 bases and J by 3 bases, and 12 bases separated the two germline ends. The CDR3 sequence is CASNYRVDTEAFF. Here the CDR3 DNA reads TGTGCCAGTAACTACAGGGTTGACACTGAAGCTTTCTTT.

This clonotype was counted a few times. The chain has TRBV20-1 and TRBJ2-2, with TRBD2 identical over 11 bases. Germline V gives CDR1 DFQATT, CDR2 SNEGSKA (reference sequence). V trimming: 1 base; J trimming: 5 bases; junction bases outside the gene matches: 6. CDR3 length: 16 residues. The CDR3 nucleotides are TGCAGTGCTAGAGCGGGACTAGCGGAGGAGACCGGGGAGCTGTTTTTT. Its translation is CSARAGLAEETGELFF.

The J gene is TRBJ2-5, the V gene TRBV2; 9 bases line up with TRBD2. This CDR3 has 13 amino acids. Germline CDR1 reads SNHLY; CDR2 reads FYNNEI. V shed 9 bases and J 3 bases; nucleotides not matched to a gene: 5. As DNA, the CDR3 is TGTGCCAGTTGGACTAGCGACAAAGAGACCCAGTACTTC. This gives the protein CASWTSDKETQYF.

This chain joins TRBV12-3 or TRBV12-4 and TRBJ2-2; D gene ambiguous. The CDR3 runs to 14 residues. Trimming shortened V by 5 bases and J by 4 bases, and 11 bases separated the two germline ends. CDR3 amino acids: CASSPSRATGELFF. For the CDR3, the DNA is TGTGCCAGCAGTCCATCACGTGCCACCGGGGAGCTGTTTTTT.

At least ten counts were recorded for this clonotype. The V call is TRBV27, the J call TRBJ2-7; D ambiguous. The CDR3 sequence is 14 residues long. Germline V gene sequence: CDR1 MNHEY, CDR2 SMNVEV (reference sequence). V lost 0 bases and J lost 6, with 12 bases in between. The CDR3 region has the DNA TGTGCCAGCAGTTTATCCCCCCAGAGAGGCGAGCAGTACTTC. It codes for CASSLSPQRGEQYF.

In its sample, this clonotype was seen many times. The V and J genes are TRBV24-1 and TRBJ2-5; 10 bases agree with TRBD2. The J segment lost 3 bases and the V segment lost 0 bases, leaving 9 bases of the junction unmatched. Germline loops: CDR1 KGHDR, CDR2 SFDVKD. This CDR3 contains 18 residues. The CDR3 loop reads CATSDLQFASGGEETQYF. The CDR3 DNA reads as TGTGCCACCAGTGATTTGCAATTCGCTAGCGGGGGCGAAGAGACCCAGTACTTC.